The clone carrying this T cell receptor (beta chain) was recorded at least ten times. Its specificity is unknown. Graves' hyperthyroidism showing no ophthalmopathy progression within 18 months was considered stable. Hyperthyroidism, newly diagnosed and lasting under 2 months, affected patients aged 18 to 65. The data belong to a study of T cells in Graves' hyperthyroidism and ophthalmopathy. The overall study: At the time of initial diagnosis and before any treatment, peripheral blood was collected. Overall study findings and caveats: Among clonotypes expanded in thyroid above 0.001, most were also found in blood.

Authors of the study amplified TCR beta CDR3 regions from RNA transcripts. The HTBI primer set was used in a first-round RT-PCR of the TCR CDR3. TCRdb independently ran MiXCR on the multiplex PCR reads; one entry per CDR3 protein. This table holds approximately 370,000 distinct CDR3 sequences, more than 12% found once. V was cut by 6 bases and J by 6 bases, with 9 bases left in between. Looked up from germline, CDR1 is SNHLY and CDR2 is FYNNEI. This CDR3 contains 11 residues. The TCR was taken from a woman younger than 45 with Graves' hyperthyroidism. This sequence joins TRBV2 and TRBJ2-7, with D possibly matching TRBD1 (6 bases). The material sequenced was blood. The DNA for the CDR3 is TGTGCCAGCAGGCAGGGGCTCGAGCAGTACTTC. Protein sequence: CASRQGLEQYF.